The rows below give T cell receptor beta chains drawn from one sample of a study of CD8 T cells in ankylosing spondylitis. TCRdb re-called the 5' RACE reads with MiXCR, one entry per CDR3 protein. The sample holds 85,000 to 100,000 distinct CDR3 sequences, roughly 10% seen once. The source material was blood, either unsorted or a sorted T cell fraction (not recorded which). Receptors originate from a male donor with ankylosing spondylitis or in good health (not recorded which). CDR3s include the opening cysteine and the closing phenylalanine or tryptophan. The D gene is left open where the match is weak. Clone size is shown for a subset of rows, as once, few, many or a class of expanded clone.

CDR3nt: TGCGCCAGCAGCTTGGACACCCAAGAGACCCAGTACTTC
CDR3aa: CASSLDTQETQYF
abundance: few
d_gene: .
v_gene: TRBV5-1
j_gene: TRBJ2-5

CDR3nt: TGTGCCAGCAGCCCCCGGACGGCTTCCTACGAGCAGTACTTC
CDR3aa: CASSPRTASYEQYF
abundance: many
d_gene: .
v_gene: TRBV4-2
j_gene: TRBJ2-7

CDR3nt: TGTGCCAGCACCCTCAGGACAGATACGCAGTATTTT
CDR3aa: CASTLRTDTQYF
abundance: many
d_gene: .
v_gene: TRBV2
j_gene: TRBJ2-3

CDR3nt: TGTGCCAGCAGCTTGGCCGGACTAGCGGGGGGCTCCTACAATGAGCAGTTCTTC
CDR3aa: CASSLAGLAGGSYNEQFF
abundance: many
d_gene: TRBD2
v_gene: TRBV7-8
j_gene: TRBJ2-1

CDR3nt: TGTGCCAGCAGACTACTGTCTAGCGGGGGAGAGACCCAGTACTTC
CDR3aa: CASRLLSSGGETQYF
abundance: many
d_gene: TRBD2
v_gene: TRBV12-3/TRBV12-4
j_gene: TRBJ2-5

CDR3nt: TGTGCCAGCAGTTTAGGGCCTTTAGCGGAGACCCAGTACTTC
CDR3aa: CASSLGPLAETQYF
abundance: many
d_gene: .
v_gene: TRBV12-3/TRBV12-4
j_gene: TRBJ2-5

CDR3nt: TGTGCCAGCAGCTTACACCGCGGACAAGGGGGCGAGCAGTACTTC
CDR3aa: CASSLHRGQGGEQYF
abundance: many
d_gene: .
v_gene: TRBV7-2
j_gene: TRBJ2-7

CDR3nt: TGTGCCAGCAGCTTAAATAGGGACTCCTCACCCCTCCACTTT
CDR3aa: CASSLNRDSSPLHF
abundance: many
d_gene: .
v_gene: TRBV7-6
j_gene: TRBJ1-6

CDR3nt: TGCAGCGTTGCGACCTACTACGAGCAGTACTTC
CDR3aa: CSVATYYEQYF
abundance: few
d_gene: .
v_gene: TRBV29-1
j_gene: TRBJ2-7

CDR3nt: TGTGCCAGCAAGGGGGAGACTTCACCCCTCCACTTT
CDR3aa: CASKGETSPLHF
abundance: many
d_gene: .
v_gene: TRBV12-3/TRBV12-4
j_gene: TRBJ1-6

CDR3nt: TGTGCCAGCAACGACAGGGACCTGAGCTCCTATAATTCACCCCTCCACTTT
CDR3aa: CASNDRDLSSYNSPLHF
abundance: many
d_gene: TRBD1
v_gene: TRBV12-3/TRBV12-4
j_gene: TRBJ1-6

CDR3nt: TGCAGCGTTGAAGATGGGCGTACTGGGGCCAACGTCCTGACTTTC
CDR3aa: CSVEDGRTGANVLTF
abundance: .
d_gene: .
v_gene: TRBV29-1
j_gene: TRBJ2-6

CDR3nt: TGTGCCAGCACGAGTCAGTCTCAGGGCTTCAATGAGCAGTTCTTC
CDR3aa: CASTSQSQGFNEQFF
abundance: few
d_gene: .
v_gene: TRBV2
j_gene: TRBJ2-1

CDR3nt: TGTGCCAGCAGTGAACAGCCCAGGCCAGTCAACACTGAAGCTTTCTTT
CDR3aa: CASSEQPRPVNTEAFF
abundance: many
d_gene: .
v_gene: TRBV2
j_gene: TRBJ1-1

CDR3nt: TGTGCCAGCAGTTACTCGATCGGGGAGGGCTTTACTGAAGCTTTCTTT
CDR3aa: CASSYSIGEGFTEAFF
abundance: .
d_gene: .
v_gene: TRBV6-5
j_gene: TRBJ1-1

CDR3nt: TGCAGTGCTAGCGCTCGGGCAGATACGCAGTATTTT
CDR3aa: CSASARADTQYF
abundance: many
d_gene: .
v_gene: TRBV20-1
j_gene: TRBJ2-3

CDR3nt: TGTGCCAGCAGGGAACCCGCCTACGAGCAGTACTTC
CDR3aa: CASREPAYEQYF
abundance: .
d_gene: .
v_gene: TRBV6-1
j_gene: TRBJ2-7

CDR3nt: TGTGCCAGTAAGGAGCGGGGGGGCTCGGAGACCCAGTACTTC
CDR3aa: CASKERGGSETQYF
abundance: .
d_gene: TRBD2
v_gene: TRBV19
j_gene: TRBJ2-5

CDR3nt: TGCAGCGTCGCGGGACAGGCTAATGAAAAACTGTTTTTT
CDR3aa: CSVAGQANEKLFF
abundance: many
d_gene: TRBD1
v_gene: TRBV29-1
j_gene: TRBJ1-4

CDR3nt: TGCAGCGTTGGTAAAGGTACGGGCACAGATGCGCAGTATTTT
CDR3aa: CSVGKGTGTDAQYF
abundance: .
d_gene: .
v_gene: TRBV29-1
j_gene: TRBJ2-3

CDR3nt: TGTGCCAGCAGTGATGTTCGGGAACTCAACACCGGGGAGCTGTTTTTT
CDR3aa: CASSDVRELNTGELFF
abundance: few
d_gene: .
v_gene: TRBV25-1
j_gene: TRBJ2-2

CDR3nt: TGTGCCAGCAGCTTAGTTGGGTCGGAGGATTCACCCCTCCACTTT
CDR3aa: CASSLVGSEDSPLHF
abundance: many
d_gene: .
v_gene: TRBV7-2
j_gene: TRBJ1-6